The sample holds a few counts of the clone carrying this T cell receptor (beta chain). Its antigen is unknown. V was pared by 2 bases and J by 0 bases, with 15 bases between. The germline CDR1 and CDR2 sequences are DFQATT and SNEGSKA (reference sequence). The CDR3 extends over 16 amino acids. In TCRdb, the 5' RACE reads were re-called with MiXCR into one record per CDR3 protein. The repertoire holds 350,000 or so distinct CDR3 sequences, with less than 25% as singletons. The source of the sample is a study of T-cell memory formation after mild COVID-19. Study outcomes and limitations: Of the contracting clones, CD4+ ones lay mainly in CM and EM, and CD8+ ones in EMRA. The finding that pre-infection memory included some responding clones suggested that cross-reactive memory joined.

The specimen was PBMCs or a T cell subset sorted from them (not recorded which). The genes are TRBV20-1 and TRBJ2-3, with D unclear. The sequence was obtained from a man aged 18 to 30 who had mild COVID-19 (a few samples of this study predate the infection). Cell type and time point are not known. The CDR3 sequence: CSARPRSVGSTDTQYF. The DNA for the CDR3 is TGCAGTGCTAGACCCCGGTCGGTCGGAAGCACAGATACGCAGTATTTT.